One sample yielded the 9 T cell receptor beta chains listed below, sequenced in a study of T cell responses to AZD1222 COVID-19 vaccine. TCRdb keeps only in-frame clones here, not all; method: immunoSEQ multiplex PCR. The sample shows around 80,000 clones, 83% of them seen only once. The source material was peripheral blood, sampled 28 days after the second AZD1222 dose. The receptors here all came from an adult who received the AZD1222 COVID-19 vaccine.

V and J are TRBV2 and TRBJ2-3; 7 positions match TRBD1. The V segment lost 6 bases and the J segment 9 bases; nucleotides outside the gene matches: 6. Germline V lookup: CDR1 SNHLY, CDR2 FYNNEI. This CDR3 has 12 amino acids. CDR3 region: CASRDRPKTQYF. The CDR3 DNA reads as TGTGCCAGCAGGGACAGGCCCAAAACGCAGTATTTT. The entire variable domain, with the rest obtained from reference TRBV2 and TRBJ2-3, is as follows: EPEVTQTPSHQVTQMGQEVILRCVPISNHLYFYWYRQILGQKVEFLVSFYNNEISEKSEIFDDQFSVERPDGSNFTLKIRSTKLEDSAMYFCASRDRPKTQYFGPGTRLTVL.

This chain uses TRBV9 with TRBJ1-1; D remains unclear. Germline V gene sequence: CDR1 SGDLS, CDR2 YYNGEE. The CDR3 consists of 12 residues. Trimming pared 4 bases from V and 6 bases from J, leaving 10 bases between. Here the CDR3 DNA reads TGTGCCAGCAGCCCGGAGCCCTCTGAAGCTTTCTTT. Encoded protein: CASSPEPSEAFF.

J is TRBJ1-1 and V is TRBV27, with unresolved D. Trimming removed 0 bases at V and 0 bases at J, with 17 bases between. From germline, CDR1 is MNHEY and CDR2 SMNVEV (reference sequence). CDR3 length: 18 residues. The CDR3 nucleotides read TGTGCCAGCAGTTTATCCACAGTGAGCGGAACTTTGAACACTGAAGCTTTCTTT. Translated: CASSLSTVSGTLNTEAFF.

CDR3 sequence (DNA): TGTGCCAGCAGTTACGGGCCAGGGCAGTTGAACACTGAAGCTTTCTTT. This codes for CASSYGPGQLNTEAFF. This chain joins TRBV6-2 or TRBV6-3 and TRBJ1-1; TRBD1 is a possible D gene (5 bases). Germline V gene sequence: CDR1 MNHEY, CDR2 SVGEGT. The ends were cut back, 2 bases at V and 0 bases at J, with 13 bases in the middle. The CDR3 is 16 residues long.

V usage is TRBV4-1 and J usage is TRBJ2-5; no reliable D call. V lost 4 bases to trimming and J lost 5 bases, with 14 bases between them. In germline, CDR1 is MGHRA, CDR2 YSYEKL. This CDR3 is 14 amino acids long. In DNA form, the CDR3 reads TGCGCCAGCAGCCCAGCTCCACCCTCGGAGACCCAGTACTTC. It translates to CASSPAPPSETQYF.

Written as DNA, the CDR3 is TGTGCCAGCAGTTCGCAGGGGTACGAGCAGTACTTC. Its translation is CASSSQGYEQYF. This chain joins TRBV6-5 and TRBJ2-7; D may be TRBD1 (6 bases). The CDR3 contains 12 residues. Looked up from germline, CDR1 is MNHEY and CDR2 is SVGAGI. V lost 4 bases to trimming and J lost 4 bases, with 8 bases between them.

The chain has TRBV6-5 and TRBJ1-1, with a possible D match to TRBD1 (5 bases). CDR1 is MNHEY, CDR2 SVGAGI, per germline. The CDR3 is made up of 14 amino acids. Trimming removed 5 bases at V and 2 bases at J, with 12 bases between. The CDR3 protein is CASSPGGPNTEAFF. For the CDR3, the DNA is TGTGCCAGCAGTCCCGGGGGTCCCAACACTGAAGCTTTCTTT.

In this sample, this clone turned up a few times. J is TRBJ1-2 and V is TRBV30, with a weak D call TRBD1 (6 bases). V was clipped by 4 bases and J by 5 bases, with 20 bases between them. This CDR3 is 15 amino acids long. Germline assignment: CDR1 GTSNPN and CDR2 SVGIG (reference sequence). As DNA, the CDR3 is TGTGCCTGGAAAGAGCGGGGGGCGGTTAGATATGGCTACACCTTC. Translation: CAWKERGAVRYGYTF. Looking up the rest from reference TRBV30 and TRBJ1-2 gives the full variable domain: SQTIHQWPATLVQPVGSPLSLECTVEGTSNPNLYWYRQAAGRGLQLLFYSVGIGQISSEVPQNLSASRPQDRQFILSSKKLLLSDSGFYLCAWKERGAVRYGYTFGSGTRLTVV.

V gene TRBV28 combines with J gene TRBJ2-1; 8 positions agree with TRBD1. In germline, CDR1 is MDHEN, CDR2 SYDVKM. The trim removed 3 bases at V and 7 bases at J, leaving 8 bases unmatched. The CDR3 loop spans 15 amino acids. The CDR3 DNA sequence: TGTGCCAGCAGTTTTATTCAGGGGGCCTGGAATGAGCAGTTCTTC. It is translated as CASSFIQGAWNEQFF.